The source of this TCR beta chain is a study of T cells in Graves' hyperthyroidism and ophthalmopathy. Amplification yielded TCR beta CDR3 regions, with RNA transcripts as the source. A set of HTBI primers served as the primers for a first-round RT-PCR of the TCR CDR3. In TCRdb, the multiplex PCR reads were re-called with MiXCR into one record per CDR3 protein. The sample has approximately 430,000 distinct CDR3 sequences; approximately 15% are singletons. Hyperthyroidism in the patients, aged 18 to 65, was newly diagnosed and under 2 months in duration. Exclusion of a patient resulted from uncontrolled infection, other autoimmune disease, pregnancy or lactation. This CDR3 is built from 16 residues. CDR1 is LGHNA, CDR2 YSLEER, per germline. The ends lost 4 bases at V and 7 bases at J; junction bases unmatched: 10.

This rearrangement joins TRBV4-3 to TRBJ2-2; 9 bases map to TRBD2. The clonotype originates from a woman aged 18-29 years with Graves' hyperthyroidism. The sample was blood. The CDR3 is CASSLGIGGGVGELFF. The CDR3 DNA sequence: TGCGCCAGCAGCCTTGGGATAGGCGGGGGGGTCGGGGAGCTGTTTTTT.